This TCR beta chain emerged from a study of blood T cells in healthy people across ages. The second PCR ran roughly 6 to 11 cycles with a sample-barcoded 5' primer and J-beta primers. TCRdb itself ran the 5' RACE reads through MiXCR, one entry per CDR3 protein. The sample has 650,000 to 1,000,000 distinct CDR3 sequences, around 34% seen once. Individuals who donated were healthy Caucasians from Russia aged roughly 6 to 100. The source material was blood. This receptor was identified in a man in his late teens or twenties in good health.

CDR3 sequence (DNA): TGTGCCAGCAGTGCCCACGGGACAGGAGTTCGAGAACAGTACTTC. This gives the protein CASSAHGTGVREQYF. J is TRBJ2-5 and V is TRBV28; 8 bases are a match to TRBD1. This CDR3 is 15 amino acids long. Germline CDR1 MDHEN, CDR2 SYDVKM. The V gene end was trimmed by 5 bases and the J gene end by 11 bases; junction bases not matched to a gene: 16.